The rows below give T cell receptor beta chains drawn from one sample of a study of shared clonotypes between healthy human individuals. Measured with immunoSEQ multiplex PCR; TCRdb has only the in-frame clones, and not every one. The table records roughly 2,500,000 clones, under 95% of them present only once. The sequenced sample consisted of naive CD4+ T cells from PBMCs. Every receptor here comes from a man younger than 35 in good health. Some clones in this sample may be carry-over from other donors' samples. Each CDR3 is given with its conserved first and last residue. Each record gives: D gene, V gene, J gene, clone size, CDR3 protein, CDR3 DNA. A D gene is named only where the DNA matches it firmly. A row's size may be missing; if present it is once, few, many or a size class.

NA,TRBV5-4,TRBJ1-3,NA,CASSLVRDSQLYF,TGTGCCAGCAGCTTGGTTCGTGACAGCCAATTATATTTT
NA,TRBV9,TRBJ1-2,NA,CASSVGSPRDYGYTF,TGTGCCAGCAGCGTAGGGTCCCCTAGGGACTATGGCTACACCTTC
NA,TRBV28,TRBJ1-5,NA,CASSLTGQGNQPQHF,TGTGCCAGCAGTCTTACCGGGCAGGGAAATCAGCCCCAGCATTTT
TRBD1,TRBV28,TRBJ1-5,few,CASSSPGQGNQPQHF,TGTGCCAGCAGTTCCCCAGGACAGGGCAATCAGCCCCAGCATTTT
NA,TRBV6-1,TRBJ1-5,NA,CASSASGSHQPQHF,TGTGCCAGCAGTGCATCAGGGAGCCATCAGCCCCAGCATTTT
NA,TRBV30,TRBJ2-2,NA,CAWSVRRLGHPWELFF,TGTGCCTGGAGTGTAAGGAGGCTCGGACACCCGTGGGAGCTGTTTTTT
NA,TRBV5-1,TRBJ2-5,NA,CASSFSAREEETQYF,TGCGCCAGCAGCTTCTCGGCCAGGGAAGAAGAGACCCAGTACTTC
NA,TRBV6-5,TRBJ1-1,NA,CASSSPGSNTEAFF,TGTGCCAGCAGTTCGCCAGGGTCAAACACTGAAGCTTTCTTT
NA,TRBV6-1,TRBJ2-1,NA,CASSPLLAYNEQFF,TGTGCCAGCAGTCCCCTGCTAGCCTACAATGAGCAGTTCTTC
NA,TRBV5-4,TRBJ1-4,NA,CASSGGRREKLFF,TGTGCCAGCAGCGGGGGCAGGCGGGAAAAACTGTTTTTT
NA,TRBV19,TRBJ2-1,once,CASSQVLGSYNEQFF,TGTGCCAGTAGTCAGGTCCTAGGGTCCTACAATGAGCAGTTCTTC
TRBD2,TRBV4-1,TRBJ2-1,once,CASSQGGRNSYNEQFF,TGCGCCAGCAGCCAAGGCGGGAGAAACTCCTACAATGAGCAGTTCTTC
TRBD1,TRBV5-1,TRBJ2-7,NA,CASRKDRDEQYF,TGCGCCAGCAGAAAGGACAGGGACGAGCAGTACTTC
TRBD1,TRBV19,TRBJ1-1,NA,CASSIHRGGPEAFF,TGTGCCAGTAGTATCCACAGGGGGGGCCCTGAAGCTTTCTTT
NA,TRBV30,TRBJ1-2,NA,CAWSSGAGNYGYTF,TGTGCCTGGAGTTCTGGGGCGGGAAACTATGGCTACACCTTC
NA,TRBV7-9,TRBJ1-1,NA,CASSLNQNTEAFF,TGTGCCAGCAGCTTAAATCAGAACACTGAAGCTTTCTTT
TRBD1,TRBV15,TRBJ1-2,NA,CATSRDLAGGGSGYTF,TGTGCCACCAGCAGAGATTTGGCAGGGGGCGGGAGTGGCTACACCTTC
NA,TRBV28,TRBJ2-7,NA,CASRSSYEQYF,TGTGCCAGCCGATCCTCCTACGAGCAGTACTTC
NA,TRBV2,TRBJ2-7,NA,CASVSGGGIFEQYF,TGTGCCAGCGTCTCAGGTGGGGGGATTTTCGAGCAGTACTTC
TRBD1,TRBV18,TRBJ2-4,once,CASSSQGPLAKNIQYF,TGTGCCAGCTCATCACAGGGGCCCCTAGCCAAAAACATTCAGTACTTC
NA,TRBV11-2,TRBJ2-7,NA,CASSYQEDGEQYF,TGTGCCAGCAGCTACCAAGAGGACGGTGAGCAGTACTTC
TRBD1,TRBV19,TRBJ2-5,once,CASSSPGQVNQETQYF,TGTGCCAGTAGTTCTCCGGGACAGGTCAACCAAGAGACCCAGTACTTC
TRBD1,TRBV9,TRBJ2-7,NA,CASSTRDRGIYEQYF,TGTGCCAGCAGCACCCGGGACAGGGGGATATACGAGCAGTACTTC
TRBD1,TRBV18,TRBJ1-1,once,CASSPPTGALSEAFF,TGTGCCAGCTCACCACCGACAGGGGCATTATCTGAAGCTTTCTTT
TRBD1,TRBV25-1,TRBJ2-1,NA,CASSGDRVYNEQFF,TGTGCCAGCAGTGGGGACAGGGTCTACAATGAGCAGTTCTTC
TRBD1,TRBV5-8,TRBJ2-2,once,CASSLAGTGGAGELFF,TGTGCCAGCAGCTTGGCCGGGACAGGAGGTGCCGGGGAGCTGTTTTTT
TRBD1,TRBV7-2,TRBJ1-2,NA,CASSLRTGDGYTF,TGTGCCAGCAGCCTTCGGACAGGGGATGGCTACACCTTC
NA,TRBV7-2,TRBJ1-1,NA,CASSLVFGVEAFF,TGTGCCAGCAGCTTAGTTTTCGGCGTTGAAGCTTTCTTT
NA,TRBV19,TRBJ2-6,NA,CASSIPAGLAGANVLTF,TGTGCCAGTAGTATACCGGCAGGTCTGGCTGGGGCCAACGTCCTGACTTTC
TRBD1,TRBV5-1,TRBJ1-1,NA,CASSFGTGNTEAFF,TGCGCCAGCAGCTTTGGGACAGGCAACACTGAAGCTTTCTTT